These T cell receptor beta chains were read from a single sample in a study of preoperative IRX-2 immunotherapy in early breast cancer. Here immunoSEQ multiplex PCR was the method, and the copy in TCRdb shows in-frame clones only, minus some. Counted here are around 57,000 clones, roughly 95% occurring once; the ten biggest clones make up approximately 1.8%. Sample acquisition took place from a patient treated with IRX-2 immunotherapy. These receptors were obtained from a human donor with breast cancer. Each CDR3 is given with its conserved first and last residue. Each record gives: J gene, V gene, D gene, clone size, CDR3 DNA, CDR3 protein. D genes are given only for firm matches. Size values are once, few and many counts, or a class for expanded clones, and some rows have none.

j_gene: TRBJ2-2; v_gene: TRBV5-4; d_gene: -; abundance: -; CDR3nt: TGTGCCAGCAGCGCCGGGCTTTACCTCGGGGAGCTGTTTTTT; CDR3aa: CASSAGLYLGELFF
j_gene: TRBJ2-5; v_gene: TRBV11-2; d_gene: -; abundance: -; CDR3nt: TGTGCCAGCAGCTTCAGACAGGCCCCGGGAGAGACCCAGTACTTC; CDR3aa: CASSFRQAPGETQYF
j_gene: TRBJ2-1; v_gene: TRBV15; d_gene: TRBD2; abundance: -; CDR3nt: TGTGCCACCAGCAGTGCCGGGACTAGCGTATACAATGAGCAGTTCTTC; CDR3aa: CATSSAGTSVYNEQFF
j_gene: TRBJ1-6; v_gene: TRBV7-2; d_gene: -; abundance: -; CDR3nt: TGTGCCAGCAGCTCTACACTGGGACCCCTCCACTTT; CDR3aa: CASSSTLGPLHF
j_gene: TRBJ2-1; v_gene: TRBV30; d_gene: -; abundance: -; CDR3nt: TGTGCCTGGAGTGTACCTGGCTATGCTCAGTTCTTC; CDR3aa: CAWSVPGYAQFF
j_gene: TRBJ2-3; v_gene: TRBV7-6; d_gene: TRBD2; abundance: -; CDR3nt: TGTGCCAGCAGCGAGAGCGGGGGGCGGACGCAGTATTTT; CDR3aa: CASSESGGRTQYF
j_gene: TRBJ2-7; v_gene: TRBV18; d_gene: -; abundance: -; CDR3nt: TGTGCCAGCTCATCATCCTCCTACGAGCAGTACTTC; CDR3aa: CASSSSSYEQYF
j_gene: TRBJ2-1; v_gene: TRBV5-1; d_gene: TRBD2; abundance: -; CDR3nt: TGCGCCAGCAGCTTGCTAGCGGGAGGGTACAATGAGCAGTTCTTC; CDR3aa: CASSLLAGGYNEQFF
j_gene: TRBJ2-7; v_gene: TRBV6-5; d_gene: -; abundance: -; CDR3nt: TGTGCCAGCAGTTACTCTAGCGCCTACTCCTACGAGCAGTACTTC; CDR3aa: CASSYSSAYSYEQYF
j_gene: TRBJ2-2; v_gene: TRBV7-2; d_gene: TRBD2; abundance: -; CDR3nt: TGTGCCAGCAGCGCAATGGGACTAGCGGGGGGGTCGAACACCGGGGAGCTGTTTTTT; CDR3aa: CASSAMGLAGGSNTGELFF
j_gene: TRBJ2-5; v_gene: TRBV7-3; d_gene: -; abundance: -; CDR3nt: TGTGCCAGCAGCAACTCGAGAGGGGGGCCTCGAGAGACCCAGTACTTC; CDR3aa: CASSNSRGGPRETQYF
j_gene: TRBJ2-7; v_gene: TRBV7-9; d_gene: -; abundance: -; CDR3nt: TGTGCCAGCAGCTTCGACGGCTACGAGCAGTACTTC; CDR3aa: CASSFDGYEQYF
j_gene: TRBJ1-2; v_gene: TRBV15; d_gene: -; abundance: -; CDR3nt: TGTGCCACCAGCAGAGATCGTCCGGCTAACTATGGCTACACCTTC; CDR3aa: CATSRDRPANYGYTF
j_gene: TRBJ2-5; v_gene: TRBV10-3; d_gene: TRBD1; abundance: -; CDR3nt: TGTGCCATCAGTCAAAACCCCGGGACAGGGGAAGAGACCCAGTACTTC; CDR3aa: CAISQNPGTGEETQYF
j_gene: TRBJ2-3; v_gene: TRBV7-6; d_gene: TRBD2; abundance: -; CDR3nt: TGTGCCAGCAGCTTAGGGGTAGCGGGAGCAGTTAGCGATACGCAGTATTTT; CDR3aa: CASSLGVAGAVSDTQYF
j_gene: TRBJ2-3; v_gene: TRBV19; d_gene: TRBD2; abundance: once; CDR3nt: TGTGCCAGTAGTATAGGACTAGCGGGCACAGATACGCAGTATTTT; CDR3aa: CASSIGLAGTDTQYF
j_gene: TRBJ1-1; v_gene: TRBV2; d_gene: -; abundance: -; CDR3nt: TGTGCCAGCAGACCCCCTAGGTCGAACACTGAAGCTTTCTTT; CDR3aa: CASRPPRSNTEAFF
j_gene: TRBJ2-7; v_gene: TRBV4-3; d_gene: -; abundance: once; CDR3nt: TGCGCCAGCAGCCAAGATTGGAGACCCAACAGGTATCTAGGGGGCTACGAGCAGTACTTC; CDR3aa: CASSQDWRPNRYLGGYEQYF
j_gene: TRBJ2-5; v_gene: TRBV10-3; d_gene: TRBD2; abundance: -; CDR3nt: TGTGCCATCAGTGCTAGCGGGGAAGAGACCCAGTACTTC; CDR3aa: CAISASGEETQYF
j_gene: TRBJ1-1; v_gene: TRBV28; d_gene: -; abundance: -; CDR3nt: TGTGCCAGCAGTTTATTCAGGGCGGGAGCTTTCTTT; CDR3aa: CASSLFRAGAFF
j_gene: TRBJ1-5; v_gene: TRBV4-3; d_gene: -; abundance: -; CDR3nt: TGCGCCAGCAGCCAAGAGGCGGTAGGGGGACTTAGCAATCAGCCCCAGCATTTT; CDR3aa: CASSQEAVGGLSNQPQHF
j_gene: TRBJ2-7; v_gene: TRBV29-1; d_gene: TRBD2; abundance: -; CDR3nt: TGCAGCGTTGAACTAGCGGGGGGGCCGGTCGAGCAGTACTTC; CDR3aa: CSVELAGGPVEQYF
j_gene: TRBJ1-1; v_gene: TRBV29-1; d_gene: -; abundance: -; CDR3nt: TGCAGCGTTGAGATCAGGGTCGGGAACACTGAAGCTTTCTTT; CDR3aa: CSVEIRVGNTEAFF
j_gene: TRBJ2-7; v_gene: TRBV4-2; d_gene: TRBD2; abundance: -; CDR3nt: TGTGCCAGCCCGGGGGGTGGGGGCGAGCAGTACTTC; CDR3aa: CASPGGGGEQYF
j_gene: TRBJ2-1; v_gene: TRBV7-2; d_gene: -; abundance: once; CDR3nt: TGTGCCAGCAGCTTAGGGGGGAGACCCTACAATGAGCAGTTCTTC; CDR3aa: CASSLGGRPYNEQFF
j_gene: TRBJ1-1; v_gene: TRBV6-5; d_gene: -; abundance: -; CDR3nt: TGTGCCAGCAGTTACTCTGGGGGCGCGAGGAACACTGAAGCTTTCTTT; CDR3aa: CASSYSGGARNTEAFF
j_gene: TRBJ2-1; v_gene: TRBV18; d_gene: -; abundance: -; CDR3nt: TGTGCCAGCTCAGCCCTGGGTCCATCCAGCTCCTACAATGAGCAGTTCTTC; CDR3aa: CASSALGPSSSYNEQFF
j_gene: TRBJ2-1; v_gene: TRBV27; d_gene: TRBD1; abundance: -; CDR3nt: TGTGCCAGCAGTTTTTTGGACAGGGCCCACAATGAGCAGTTCTTC; CDR3aa: CASSFLDRAHNEQFF
j_gene: TRBJ2-6; v_gene: TRBV19; d_gene: -; abundance: -; CDR3nt: TGTGCCAGTAGTATGGTCCGGTCTGGGGCCAACGTCCTGACTTTC; CDR3aa: CASSMVRSGANVLTF
j_gene: TRBJ1-5; v_gene: TRBV7-7; d_gene: -; abundance: -; CDR3nt: TGTGCCAGCAGCACTCGGGGGGGTCAGCCCCAGCATTTT; CDR3aa: CASSTRGGQPQHF
j_gene: TRBJ1-1; v_gene: TRBV29-1; d_gene: -; abundance: -; CDR3nt: TGCAGCGTTAGATTAGAGAACACTGAAGCTTTCTTT; CDR3aa: CSVRLENTEAFF
j_gene: TRBJ2-1; v_gene: TRBV29-1; d_gene: TRBD1; abundance: -; CDR3nt: TGCAGCGTTGTGAGGGACAGATCTTACAATGAGCAGTTCTTC; CDR3aa: CSVVRDRSYNEQFF